The clone carrying this TCR beta chain was picked up a small number of times. Its cognate antigen is unknown. The data were obtained in a study of cytomegalovirus exposure and HLA in healthy donors. Study-level information: For the 300 to 400 genotyped donors, roughly 81% fell within the Caucasian-associated ancestry cluster. The study, taken as a whole, reports: CMV antigen specificity was confirmed in vitro for a few CMV-associated chains. Reportedly, HLA-A and HLA-B alleles of most subjects were accurately predicted from TCR beta. While the bulk of TCR sequences proved rare, some public TCRs turned up in many donors.

The PCR made use of 60 Vbeta and 13 Jbeta primers. Produced via immunoSEQ multiplex PCR; TCRdb's table is partial and in-frame only. The sample records around 150,000 clones, more than 70% being singletons. Germline CDR1 SEHNR, CDR2 FQNEAQ (reference sequence). The CDR3 covers 15 residues. Between the trimmed V and J ends, which lost 2 bases and 5 bases, there was a span of 15 bases. This clonotype was sampled from a woman aged 45-65 years in good health and CMV-seronegative. Sequenced: PBMCs. J is TRBJ1-2 and V is TRBV7-9, with D perhaps TRBD1 (5 bases). CDR3 protein: CASSLSGGVGYGYTF. The DNA of the CDR3 is TGTGCCAGCAGCTTAAGTGGAGGGGTAGGGTATGGCTACACCTTC.